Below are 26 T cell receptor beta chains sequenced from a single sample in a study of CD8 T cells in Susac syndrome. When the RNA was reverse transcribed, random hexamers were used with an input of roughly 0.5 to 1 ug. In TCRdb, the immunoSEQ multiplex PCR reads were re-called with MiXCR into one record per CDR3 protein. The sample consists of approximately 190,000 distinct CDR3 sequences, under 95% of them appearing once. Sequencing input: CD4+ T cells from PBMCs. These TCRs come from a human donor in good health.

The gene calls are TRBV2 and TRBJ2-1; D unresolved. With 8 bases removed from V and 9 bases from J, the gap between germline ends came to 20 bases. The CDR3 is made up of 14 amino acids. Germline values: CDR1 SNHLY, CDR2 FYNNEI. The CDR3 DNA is TGTGCCAGCGACGTTCGCCGTGGAACTGGTGAGCAGTTCTTC. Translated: CASDVRRGTGEQFF.

The CDR3 region is CSAPRAGGPNYGYTF. The CDR3 region has the DNA TGCAGTGCTCCCCGAGCAGGTGGCCCTAACTATGGCTACACCTTC. The gene calls are TRBV20-1 and TRBJ1-2, with unresolved D. The CDR3 covers 15 residues. Looked up from germline, CDR1 is DFQATT and CDR2 is SNEGSKA (reference sequence). Trimming took 5 bases from V and 0 from J, leaving 16 bases between them.

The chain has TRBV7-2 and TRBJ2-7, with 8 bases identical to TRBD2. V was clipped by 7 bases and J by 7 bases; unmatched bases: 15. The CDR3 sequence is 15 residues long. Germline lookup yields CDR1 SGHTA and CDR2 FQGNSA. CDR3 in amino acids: CASTPGGGRSTEQYF. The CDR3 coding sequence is TGTGCCAGCACCCCCGGGGGGGGCCGATCTACGGAGCAGTACTTC.

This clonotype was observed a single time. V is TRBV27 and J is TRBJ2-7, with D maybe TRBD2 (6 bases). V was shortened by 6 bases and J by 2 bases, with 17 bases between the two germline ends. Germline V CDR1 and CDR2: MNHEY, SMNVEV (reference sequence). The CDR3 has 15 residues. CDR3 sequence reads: CASRLLGGSAYEQYF. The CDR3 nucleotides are TGTGCCAGCAGACTTCTTGGGGGGTCCGCCTACGAGCAGTACTTC.

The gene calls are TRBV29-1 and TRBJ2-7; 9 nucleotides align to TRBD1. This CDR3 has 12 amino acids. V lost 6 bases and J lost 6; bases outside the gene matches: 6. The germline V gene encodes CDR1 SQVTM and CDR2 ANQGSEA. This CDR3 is CSVGTGRLEQYF. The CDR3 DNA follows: TGCAGCGTCGGGACAGGGCGACTCGAGCAGTACTTC.

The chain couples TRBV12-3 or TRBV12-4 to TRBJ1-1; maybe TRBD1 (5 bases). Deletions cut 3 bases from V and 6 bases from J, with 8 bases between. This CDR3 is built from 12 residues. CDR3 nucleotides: TGTGCCAGCAGTTTGACAGAGGCTGAAGCTTTCTTT. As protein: CASSLTEAEAFF.

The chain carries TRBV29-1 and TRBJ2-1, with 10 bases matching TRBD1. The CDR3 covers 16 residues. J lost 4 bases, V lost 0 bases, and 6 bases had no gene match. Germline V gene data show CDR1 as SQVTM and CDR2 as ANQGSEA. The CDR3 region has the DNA TGCAGCGTTGAAGATCCGGGGACAGGGGCTTACAATGAGCAGTTCTTC. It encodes CSVEDPGTGAYNEQFF.

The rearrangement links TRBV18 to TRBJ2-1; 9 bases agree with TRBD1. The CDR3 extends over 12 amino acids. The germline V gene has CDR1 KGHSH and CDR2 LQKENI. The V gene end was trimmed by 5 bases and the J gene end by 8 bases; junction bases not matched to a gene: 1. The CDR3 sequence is CASSRQGDEQFF. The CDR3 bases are TGTGCCAGCTCAAGACAGGGGGATGAGCAGTTCTTC.

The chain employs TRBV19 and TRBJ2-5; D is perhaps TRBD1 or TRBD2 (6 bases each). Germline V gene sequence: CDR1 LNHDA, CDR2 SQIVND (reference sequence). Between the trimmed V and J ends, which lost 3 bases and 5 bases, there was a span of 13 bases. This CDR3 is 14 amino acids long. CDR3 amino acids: CASSIWGAVETQYF. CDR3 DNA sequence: TGTGCCAGTAGTATCTGGGGGGCAGTGGAGACCCAGTACTTC.

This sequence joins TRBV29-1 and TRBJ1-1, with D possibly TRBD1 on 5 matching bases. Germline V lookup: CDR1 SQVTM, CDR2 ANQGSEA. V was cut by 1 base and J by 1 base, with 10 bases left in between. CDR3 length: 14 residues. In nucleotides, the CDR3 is TGCAGCGTTGAAGGAGGGGCTCCGAACACTGAAGCTTTCTTT. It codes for CSVEGGAPNTEAFF.

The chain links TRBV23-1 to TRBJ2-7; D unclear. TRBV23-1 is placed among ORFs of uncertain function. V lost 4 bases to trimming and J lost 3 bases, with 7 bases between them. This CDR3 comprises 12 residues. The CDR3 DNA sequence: TGCGCCAGCAGTCCAACCATCTACGAGCAGTACTTC. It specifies CASSPTIYEQYF.

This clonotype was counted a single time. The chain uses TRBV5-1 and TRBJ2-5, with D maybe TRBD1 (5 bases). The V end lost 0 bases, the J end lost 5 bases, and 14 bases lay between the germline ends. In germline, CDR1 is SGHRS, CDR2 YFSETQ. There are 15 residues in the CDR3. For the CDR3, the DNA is TGCGCCAGCAGCTTGGCTTCCAGGGCGGTCGAGACCCAGTACTTC. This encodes CASSLASRAVETQYF.

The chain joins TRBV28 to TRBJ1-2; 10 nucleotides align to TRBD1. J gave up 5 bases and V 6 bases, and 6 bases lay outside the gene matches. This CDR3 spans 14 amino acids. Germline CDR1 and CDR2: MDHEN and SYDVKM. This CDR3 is CASRWDRGRYGYTF. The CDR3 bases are TGTGCCAGCAGGTGGGACAGGGGACGGTATGGCTACACCTTC.

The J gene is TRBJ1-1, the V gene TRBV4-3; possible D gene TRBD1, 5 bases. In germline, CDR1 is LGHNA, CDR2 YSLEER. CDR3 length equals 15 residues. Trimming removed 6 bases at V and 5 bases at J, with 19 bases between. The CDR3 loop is CASSNQEVRGTEAFF. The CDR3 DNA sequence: TGCGCCAGCAGTAACCAAGAAGTACGGGGGACTGAAGCTTTCTTT.

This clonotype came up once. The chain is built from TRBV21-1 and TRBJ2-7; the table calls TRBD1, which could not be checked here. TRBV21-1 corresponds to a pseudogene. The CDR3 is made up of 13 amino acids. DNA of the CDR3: TGTGCCAGCTCGACACAGGGGGCCTACGAGCAGTACGTC. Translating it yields CASSTQGAYEQYV.

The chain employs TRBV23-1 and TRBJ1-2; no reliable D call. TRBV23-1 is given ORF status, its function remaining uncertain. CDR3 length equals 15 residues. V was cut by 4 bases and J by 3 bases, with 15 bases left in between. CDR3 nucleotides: TGCGCCAGCAGTCGGCCCGGGAGACGGGACTATGGCTACACCTTC. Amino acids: CASSRPGRRDYGYTF.

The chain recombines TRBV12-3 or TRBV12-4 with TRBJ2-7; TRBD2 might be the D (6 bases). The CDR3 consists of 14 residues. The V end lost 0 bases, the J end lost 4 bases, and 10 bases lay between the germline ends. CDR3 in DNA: TGTGCCAGCAGTTTAGCGGGTGGGAGGTACGAGCAGTACTTC. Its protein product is CASSLAGGRYEQYF.

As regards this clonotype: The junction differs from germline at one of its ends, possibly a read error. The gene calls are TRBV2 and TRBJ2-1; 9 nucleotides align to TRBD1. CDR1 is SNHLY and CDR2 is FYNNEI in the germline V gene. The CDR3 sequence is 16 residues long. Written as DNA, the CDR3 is TGTGCCAGCAGAGAAGGGACAGGGAGTGGGGCAAATGAGCAGTTCTTC. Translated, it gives CASREGTGSGANEQFF.

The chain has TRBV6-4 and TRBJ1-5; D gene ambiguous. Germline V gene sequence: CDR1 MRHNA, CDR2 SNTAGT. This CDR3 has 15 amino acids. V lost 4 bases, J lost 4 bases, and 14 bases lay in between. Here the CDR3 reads CASSAEGGSNQPQHF. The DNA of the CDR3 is TGTGCCAGCAGTGCAGAGGGAGGTTCTAATCAGCCCCAGCATTTT.

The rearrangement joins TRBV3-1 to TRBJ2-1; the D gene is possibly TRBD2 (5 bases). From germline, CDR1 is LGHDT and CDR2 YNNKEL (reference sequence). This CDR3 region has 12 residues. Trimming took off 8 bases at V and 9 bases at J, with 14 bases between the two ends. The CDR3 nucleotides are TGTGCCAGCGCGCGGGTTTTTAGTGAGCAGTTCTTC. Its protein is CASARVFSEQFF.

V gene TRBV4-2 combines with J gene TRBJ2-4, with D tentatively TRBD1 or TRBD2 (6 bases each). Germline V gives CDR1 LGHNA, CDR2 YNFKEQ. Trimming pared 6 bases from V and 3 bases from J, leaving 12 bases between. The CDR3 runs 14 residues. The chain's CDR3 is CASRSEGVKNIQYF. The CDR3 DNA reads TGTGCCAGCAGATCGGAGGGGGTCAAAAACATTCAGTACTTC.

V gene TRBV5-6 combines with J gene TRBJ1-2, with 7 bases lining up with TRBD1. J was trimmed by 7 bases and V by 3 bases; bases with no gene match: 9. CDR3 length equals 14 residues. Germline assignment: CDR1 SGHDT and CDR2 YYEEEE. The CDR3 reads CASSSGQVHFGYTF. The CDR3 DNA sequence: TGTGCCAGCAGCTCAGGACAGGTGCATTTTGGCTACACCTTC.

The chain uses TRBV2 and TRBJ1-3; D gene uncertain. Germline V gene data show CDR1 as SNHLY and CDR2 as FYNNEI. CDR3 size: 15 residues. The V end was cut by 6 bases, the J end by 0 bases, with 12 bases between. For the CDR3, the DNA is TGTGCCAGCAGGATAGGTTTCTCCTCTGGAAACACCATATATTTT. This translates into CASRIGFSSGNTIYF.

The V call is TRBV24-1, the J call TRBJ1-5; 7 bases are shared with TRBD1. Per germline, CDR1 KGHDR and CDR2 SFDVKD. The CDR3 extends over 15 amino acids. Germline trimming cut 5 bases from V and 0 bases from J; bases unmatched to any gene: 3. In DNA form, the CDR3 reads TGTGCCACCAGTGGCGACAGGGTTAGCAATCAGCCCCAGCATTTT. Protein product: CATSGDRVSNQPQHF.

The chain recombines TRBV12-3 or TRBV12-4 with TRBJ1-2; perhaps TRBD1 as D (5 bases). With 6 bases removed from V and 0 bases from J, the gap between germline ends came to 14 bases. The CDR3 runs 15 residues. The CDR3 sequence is CASRPRGWTNYGYTF. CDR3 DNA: TGTGCCAGCAGACCTAGGGGCTGGACTAACTATGGCTACACCTTC.

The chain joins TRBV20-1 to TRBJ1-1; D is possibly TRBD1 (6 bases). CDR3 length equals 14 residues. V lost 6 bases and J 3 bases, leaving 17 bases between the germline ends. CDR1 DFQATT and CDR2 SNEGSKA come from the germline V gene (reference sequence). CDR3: CSASLGAGYTEAFF. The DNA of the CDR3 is TGCAGTGCCAGCCTGGGGGCCGGGTACACTGAAGCTTTCTTT.